The source of this TCR beta chain is a study of T cell responses to AZD1222 COVID-19 vaccine. Findings of the study overall: None of the repertoires were sampled until the peak T cell response had passed.

Clones were read by immunoSEQ multiplex PCR, and TCRdb kept only the in-frame ones, dropping some. Of 120,000 to 150,000 clones in the sample, roughly nine tenths were seen once. The CDR3 is made up of 15 amino acids. Germline CDR1 is SGHAT and CDR2 is FQNNGV. The germline V and J ends were trimmed by 5 bases and 0 bases, with 8 bases remaining between them. Note on this clone: The antigen is undetermined.

This material consisted of peripheral blood, taken 28 days after the second AZD1222 dose. The chain couples TRBV11-2 to TRBJ1-6; D remains unclear. The sequence was collected from an adult who received the AZD1222 COVID-19 vaccine. The CDR3 loop is CASSETSSYNSPLHF. For the CDR3, the DNA is TGTGCCAGCAGCGAAACAAGCTCCTATAATTCACCCCTCCACTTT.